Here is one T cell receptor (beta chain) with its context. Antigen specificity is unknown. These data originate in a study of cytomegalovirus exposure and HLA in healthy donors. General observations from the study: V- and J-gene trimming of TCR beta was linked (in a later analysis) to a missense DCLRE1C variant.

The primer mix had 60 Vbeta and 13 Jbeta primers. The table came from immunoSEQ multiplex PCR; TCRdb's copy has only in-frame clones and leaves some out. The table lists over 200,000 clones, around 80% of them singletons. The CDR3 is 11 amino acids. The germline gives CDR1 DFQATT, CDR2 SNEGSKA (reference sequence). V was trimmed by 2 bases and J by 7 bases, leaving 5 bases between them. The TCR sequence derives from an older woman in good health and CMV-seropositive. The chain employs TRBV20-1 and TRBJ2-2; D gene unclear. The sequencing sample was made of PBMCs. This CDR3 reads CSARSDGELFF. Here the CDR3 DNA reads TGCAGTGCTAGAAGCGACGGGGAGCTGTTTTTT.